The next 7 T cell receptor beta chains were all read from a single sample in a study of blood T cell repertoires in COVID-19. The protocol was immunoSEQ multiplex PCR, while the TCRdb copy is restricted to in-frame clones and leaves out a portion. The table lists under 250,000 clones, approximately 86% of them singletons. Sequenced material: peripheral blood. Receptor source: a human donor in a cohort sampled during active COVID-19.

In DNA form, the CDR3 reads TGTGCCACCGGAAACCGGGACAGCTCCTACGAGCAGTACTTC. It translates to CATGNRDSSYEQYF. The chain combines TRBV6-4 with TRBJ2-7, with TRBD1 matching over 7 bases. CDR1 is MRHNA and CDR2 is SNTAGT in the germline V gene. This CDR3 has 14 amino acids. The junction had 9 bases not matched to a gene; V was cut back by 10 bases and J by 0 bases.

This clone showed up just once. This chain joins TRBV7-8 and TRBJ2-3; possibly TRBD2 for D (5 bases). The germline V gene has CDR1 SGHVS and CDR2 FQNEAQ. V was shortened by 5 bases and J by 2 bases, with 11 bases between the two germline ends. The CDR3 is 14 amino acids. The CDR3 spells CASSPRRNTDTQYF. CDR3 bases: TGTGCCAGCAGCCCCCGGAGGAACACAGATACGCAGTATTTT.

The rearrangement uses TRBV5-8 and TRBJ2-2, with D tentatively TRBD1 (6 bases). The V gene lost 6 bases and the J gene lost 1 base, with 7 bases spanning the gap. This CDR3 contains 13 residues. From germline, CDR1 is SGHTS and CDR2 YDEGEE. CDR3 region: CASKQGNTGELFF. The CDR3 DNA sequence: TGTGCCAGCAAACAGGGGAACACCGGGGAGCTGTTTTTT.

The CDR3 sequence is CASSFWRDPLSGNTIYF. The CDR3 DNA reads TGTGCCAGCAGTTTCTGGAGGGATCCCCTCTCTGGAAACACCATATATTTT. The chain recombines TRBV7-9 with TRBJ1-3; D unresolved. The germline CDR1 and CDR2 sequences are SEHNR and FQNEAQ (reference sequence). The CDR3 has 17 residues. The V gene lost 6 bases and the J gene lost 0 bases, with 18 bases spanning the gap.

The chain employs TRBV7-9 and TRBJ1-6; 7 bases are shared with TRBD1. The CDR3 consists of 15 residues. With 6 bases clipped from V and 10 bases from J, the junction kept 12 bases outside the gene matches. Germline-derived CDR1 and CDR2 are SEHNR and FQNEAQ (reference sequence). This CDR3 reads CASRGDGGGESPLHF. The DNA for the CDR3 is TGTGCCAGCAGGGGGGACGGAGGGGGCGAATCACCCCTCCACTTT. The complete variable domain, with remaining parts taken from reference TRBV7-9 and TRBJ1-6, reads DTGVSQNPRHKITKRGQNVTFRCDPISEHNRLYWYRQTLGQGPEFLTYFQNEAQLEKSRLLSDRFSAERPKGSFSTLEIQRTEQGDSAMYLCASRGDGGGESPLHFGNGTRLTVT.

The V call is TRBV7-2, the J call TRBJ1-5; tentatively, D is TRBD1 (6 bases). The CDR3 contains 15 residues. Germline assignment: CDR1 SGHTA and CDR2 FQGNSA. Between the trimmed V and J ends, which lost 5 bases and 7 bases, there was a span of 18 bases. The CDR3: CASSLTRGSKQPQHF. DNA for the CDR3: TGTGCCAGCAGCCTAACGAGGGGGTCGAAACAGCCCCAGCATTTT.

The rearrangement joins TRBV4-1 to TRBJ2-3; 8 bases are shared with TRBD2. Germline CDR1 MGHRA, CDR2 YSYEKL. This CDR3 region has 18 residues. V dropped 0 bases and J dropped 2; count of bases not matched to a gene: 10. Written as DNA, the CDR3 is TGCGCCAGCAGCCAAGATGGGCCAGCGGGGGCATACACAGATACGCAGTATTTT. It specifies CASSQDGPAGAYTDTQYF.